These T cell receptor beta chains were read from a single sample in a study of blood T cells in healthy people across ages. TCRdb re-analysed the 5' RACE reads in MiXCR, keeping a single row per CDR3 protein. The sample includes 650,000 to 800,000 distinct CDR3 sequences, under 45% of them seen just once. The sample comprised blood. These receptors were obtained from a man aged 60 to 75 in good health. Each CDR3 is given with its conserved first and last residue. A D gene is named only where the DNA matches it firmly. Clone size is given for some rows only: seen once, a few or many times, or a class if the clone is expanded.

abundance | j_gene | d_gene | v_gene | CDR3nt | CDR3aa
few | TRBJ1-5 | TRBD1 | TRBV12-3/TRBV12-4 | TGTGCCAGCAGATTGGGGACAGGGATTGGTCAGCCCCAGCATTTT | CASRLGTGIGQPQHF
few | TRBJ2-3 | . | TRBV20-1 | TGCAGTGCTAGAGATGTAGGAAACACAGATACGCAGTATTTT | CSARDVGNTDTQYF
. | TRBJ2-3 | . | TRBV25-1 | TGTGCCAGCAGTGACCCTCGGAGGGGCACAGATACGCAGTATTTT | CASSDPRRGTDTQYF
. | TRBJ2-7 | TRBD1 | TRBV7-9 | TGTGCCAGCAGCTCGGGACAGGGGGCTGGTAATGAGCAGTACTTC | CASSSGQGAGNEQYF
. | TRBJ2-6 | . | TRBV7-2 | TGTGCCAGCAGCCCGAAATCGCGAACTGGGGCCAACGTCCTGACTTTC | CASSPKSRTGANVLTF
. | TRBJ2-4 | . | TRBV6-2/TRBV6-3 | TGTGCCAGCAGTGCTGGGGCGGGAAACATTCAGTACTTC | CASSAGAGNIQYF
. | TRBJ2-7 | . | TRBV19 | TGTGCCAGTAGTATAGTAGGGGCCCCCTACGAGCAGTACTTC | CASSIVGAPYEQYF
. | TRBJ2-5 | TRBD2 | TRBV6-1 | TGTGCCAGCAGTGATAGCGGGGGAACACAAGAGACCCAGTACTTC | CASSDSGGTQETQYF
. | TRBJ2-5 | TRBD2 | TRBV5-4 | TGTGCCAGCAGCACGGGACTAGCGAGGATAGGAGAGACCCAGTACTTC | CASSTGLARIGETQYF
. | TRBJ1-4 | . | TRBV2 | TGTGCCAGCACTGCCCTGATGGGGCCCTTGGAAAAACTGTTTTTT | CASTALMGPLEKLFF
. | TRBJ1-4 | . | TRBV5-1 | TGCGCCAGCAGCTTGGAGTTCGGAGGGGAAAAACTGTTTTTT | CASSLEFGGEKLFF
. | TRBJ2-7 | TRBD2 | TRBV5-6 | TGTGCCAGCAGCCCTCCCTCGGGGGGGCCCTACGAGCAGTACTTC | CASSPPSGGPYEQYF
. | TRBJ1-4 | . | TRBV2 | TGTGCCACTGAAGGGGGGGCTAGAGAAAAACTGTTTTTT | CATEGGAREKLFF
few | TRBJ2-1 | . | TRBV7-8 | TGTGCCAGCAGCTCGTACGGGGATGCCTCCTACAATGAGCAGTTCTTC | CASSSYGDASYNEQFF
. | TRBJ2-1 | TRBD2 | TRBV20-1 | TGCAGTGCTAGAGGACTAGCGGGGGGTTCCTACAATGAGCAGTTCTTC | CSARGLAGGSYNEQFF
few | TRBJ2-3 | . | TRBV9 | TGTGCCAGCAGCCCTATAAGGGTCGATACGCAGTATTTT | CASSPIRVDTQYF
few | TRBJ2-7 | . | TRBV5-1 | TGCGCCAGCAGCTTGTGGACCGGGGACGAGCAGTACTTC | CASSLWTGDEQYF
. | TRBJ1-2 | . | TRBV11-3 | TGTGCCAGCAGCTTAGGGCCTGGGGAGAATAGCTACACCTTC | CASSLGPGENSYTF
few | TRBJ2-7 | . | TRBV7-6 | TGTGCCAGCAGCTTAAACGGGGGACCGTCCTACGAGCAGTACTTC | CASSLNGGPSYEQYF
many | TRBJ2-7 | . | TRBV7-2 | TGTGCCAGCAGCTTAGACGGACAGCTGGGCGAGCAGTACTTC | CASSLDGQLGEQYF
once | TRBJ2-5 | . | TRBV6-2/TRBV6-3 | TGTGCCTGCATTTTCTTATCCCCCCAAGAGACCCAGTACTTC | CACIFLSPQETQYF
once | TRBJ1-4 | . | TRBV29-1 | TGCAGCGGGACACTGAGGACTAATGAAAAACTGTTTTTT | CSGTLRTNEKLFF
few | TRBJ1-2 | . | TRBV3-1 | TGTGCCAGCAGCCAAGATGATGTGCGGAGCGGCTACACCTTC | CASSQDDVRSGYTF
. | TRBJ1-2 | . | TRBV7-9 | TGTGCCAGCAGCCCCGGGGACGGGATATCGGACGACTATGGCTACACCTTC | CASSPGDGISDDYGYTF
few | TRBJ2-1 | TRBD2 | TRBV14 | TGTGCCAGCAGCTCGATGATAGGTAGCGGGGGACTAAATGAGCAGTTCTTC | CASSSMIGSGGLNEQFF
. | TRBJ1-5 | . | TRBV29-1 | TGCAGCGTGCTTACGGGCAATCAGCCCCAGCATTTT | CSVLTGNQPQHF
. | TRBJ2-1 | TRBD2 | TRBV12-3/TRBV12-4 | TGTGCCAGCAGACCTGGACTAGCGGGGGGAGGCAACAATGAGCAGTTCTTC | CASRPGLAGGGNNEQFF
. | TRBJ1-2 | . | TRBV6-5 | TGTGCCAGCAGTTACTCGATAGTTAACTATGGCTACACCTTC | CASSYSIVNYGYTF
. | TRBJ2-7 | . | TRBV29-1 | TGCAGCGTTGGATATGGTTACGAGCAGTACTTC | CSVGYGYEQYF